This entry lists 10 T cell receptor beta chains sequenced from one sample in a study of CD8 T cells in ankylosing spondylitis. TCRdb redid the calling of the 5' RACE reads with MiXCR, one entry per CDR3 protein. The sample records around 250,000 distinct CDR3 sequences, approximately 30% being singletons. Sequenced sample: blood, either unsorted or a sorted T cell fraction (not recorded which). These receptors were taken from a male donor with ankylosing spondylitis or in good health (not recorded which).

V gene TRBV6-5 combines with J gene TRBJ2-5; 10 bases align to TRBD2. Germline values: CDR1 MNHEY, CDR2 SVGAGI. The CDR3 spans 16 residues. Unmatched junction bases numbered 4, after V lost 0 bases and J lost 3 bases. The CDR3 loop reads CASSYSGLAGEETQYF. The CDR3 DNA reads TGTGCCAGCAGTTACTCCGGGCTAGCGGGGGAAGAGACCCAGTACTTC.

This clonotype was found a few times. The chain links TRBV4-2 to TRBJ1-6; tentatively, D is TRBD1 (6 bases). The CDR3 contains 18 residues. Deletions cut 3 bases from V and 3 bases from J, with 18 bases between. Per the germline V gene, CDR1 is LGHNA and CDR2 is YNFKEQ. CDR3 loop: CASSQNRQGTYYNSPLHF. The CDR3 DNA reads as TGTGCCAGCAGCCAGAATCGGCAGGGGACCTACTATAATTCACCCCTCCACTTT.

The V gene is TRBV5-6, the J gene TRBJ2-7; D remains ambiguous. CDR1 is SGHDT and CDR2 is YYEEEE in the germline V gene. V was cut by 4 bases and J by 2 bases, with 16 bases left in between. The CDR3 consists of 15 residues. DNA for the CDR3: TGTGCCAGCAGCCTGGTGGCCACGGTGACCTACGAGCAGTACTTC. Protein sequence: CASSLVATVTYEQYF. The variable domain in full, completed from reference TRBV5-6 and TRBJ2-7, reads DAGVTQSPTHLIKTRGQQVTLRCSPKSGHDTVSWYQQALGQGPQFIFQYYEEEERQRGNFPDRFSGHQFPNYSSELNVNALLLGDSALYLCASSLVATVTYEQYFGPGTRLTVT.

The chain links TRBV12-3 or TRBV12-4 to TRBJ2-3; the D is unclear. The V gene lost 7 bases and the J gene lost 8 bases, with 19 bases spanning the gap. This CDR3 is 14 amino acids long. CDR3 protein: CASKAGRRSATQYF. The CDR3 DNA is TGTGCCAGCAAGGCAGGCCGCCGGTCGGCTACGCAGTATTTT.

This clonotype was observed a handful of times. This CDR3 reads CASSFDQRGGAFF. CDR3 sequence (DNA): TGTGCCAGCAGTTTCGACCAGAGGGGGGGGGCTTTCTTT. The chain is built from TRBV12-3 or TRBV12-4 and TRBJ1-1; D possibly corresponds to TRBD1 (6 bases). The CDR3 runs 13 residues. The ends were cut back, 3 bases at V and 11 bases at J, with 16 bases in the middle.

This clonotype was found a few times. V is TRBV15 and J is TRBJ2-7; TRBD1 matches at 7 bases. Germline CDR1 LNHNV, CDR2 YYDKDF (reference sequence). The trim removed 2 bases at V and 2 bases at J, leaving 3 bases unmatched. The CDR3 sequence is 14 residues long. CDR3 sequence (DNA): TGTGCCACCAGCAGACACAGGGGTCCCTACGAGCAGTACTTC. Translating it yields CATSRHRGPYEQYF.

The V gene is TRBV3-1, the J gene TRBJ2-5; 7 nucleotides line up with TRBD2. CDR1 is LGHDT and CDR2 is YNNKEL in the germline V gene (reference sequence). The CDR3 has 16 residues. V was pared by 3 bases and J by 2 bases, with 9 bases of the junction left unmatched. CDR3 in DNA: TGTGCCAGCAGCCACCGGACCGGGGGGTCACAAGAGACCCAGTACTTC. Translation: CASSHRTGGSQETQYF.

The chain carries TRBV20-1 and TRBJ1-5; D is possibly TRBD1 (6 bases). Germline CDR1 and CDR2: DFQATT and SNEGSKA (reference sequence). The length of the CDR3 is 12 residues. Trimming pared 4 bases from V and 6 bases from J, leaving 10 bases between. The CDR3 DNA is TGCAGTGCTAACAGGGCCGGTCAGCCCCAGCATTTT. It encodes CSANRAGQPQHF.

This chain uses TRBV2 with TRBJ1-1, with D possibly matching TRBD1 (5 bases). The CDR3 has 12 residues. The V gene lost 5 bases and the J gene lost 5 bases, with 9 bases spanning the gap. Germline-derived CDR1 and CDR2 are SNHLY and FYNNEI. CDR3: CASSRGETEAFF. The CDR3 DNA sequence: TGTGCCAGCAGTCGAGGGGAAACTGAAGCTTTCTTT.

The genes are TRBV21-1 and TRBJ2-1; the table's TRBD1 call for D was not verified on the DNA. TRBV21-1 is shown as a pseudogene. The CDR3 contains 17 residues. The CDR3 sequence is CASSMDESGTGVNEQFF. The CDR3 DNA is TGTGCCAGCAGCATGGACGAATCCGGGACAGGGGTGAATGAGCAGTTCTTC.